This T cell receptor (beta chain) was identified during a study of cytomegalovirus exposure and HLA in healthy donors. With respect to this clone: The antigen is not known.

PCR employed 60 Vbeta and 13 Jbeta primers. The table came from immunoSEQ multiplex PCR; TCRdb's copy has only in-frame clones and leaves some out. The top ten hold roughly 3.1% of the sample, which has more than 95,000 clones, roughly 80% seen once. Overall study findings and caveats: Listed as cytomegalovirus-associated were 164 TCR beta chains. CMV serostatus stood as the only immune exposure information on hand.

The material sequenced was PBMCs. The receptor was derived from a man in his thirties or forties in good health and CMV-seronegative.

In DNA form, the CDR3 reads TGTGCCACCAGCAGAGGGCGAGGTTTTTGGCCCCAGCATTTT. Protein product: CATSRGRGFWPQHF. This chain joins TRBV15 and TRBJ1-5; D not resolved. CDR3 length: 14 residues. Germline V gene sequence: CDR1 LNHNV, CDR2 YYDKDF (reference sequence). V was clipped by 1 base and J by 9 bases, with 13 bases between them. Drawing the rest from reference TRBV15 and TRBJ1-5, the complete variable domain is DAMVIQNPRYQVTQFGKPVTLSCSQTLNHNVMYWYQQKSSQAPKLLFHYYDKDFNNEADTPDNFQSRRPNTSFCFLDIRSPGLGDTAMYLCATSRGRGFWPQHFGDGTRLSIL.